This T cell receptor (beta chain) was captured by sequencing in a study of T cells after yellow fever vaccination. Study-level results: At around 95% for CD4 and 75% to 90% for CD8, most primary-vaccination clones showed up again after the booster. Weaker, the secondary response had a peak occurring faster, on day 5 versus 15.

TCRdb re-derived calls from the 5' RACE reads in MiXCR, one entry per CDR3 protein. The sample yields around 350,000 distinct CDR3 sequences, around 10% seen once. V shed 7 bases and J shed 1 base, with 14 bases lying between them. CDR3 length: 15 amino acids. Germline CDR1 is MNHEY and CDR2 is SMNVEV (reference sequence). Comment on this clonotype: The antigen remains unidentified.

This TCR came from a man younger than 35 who received the YFV17D yellow fever vaccine. The gene calls are TRBV27 and TRBJ1-5; D remains ambiguous. The material was PBMCs, obtained on the day of the first yellow fever vaccination. The DNA of the CDR3 is TGTGCCAGCAACTTCCAGGCACCAAGCAATCAGCCCCAGCATTTT. Translated, it gives CASNFQAPSNQPQHF.